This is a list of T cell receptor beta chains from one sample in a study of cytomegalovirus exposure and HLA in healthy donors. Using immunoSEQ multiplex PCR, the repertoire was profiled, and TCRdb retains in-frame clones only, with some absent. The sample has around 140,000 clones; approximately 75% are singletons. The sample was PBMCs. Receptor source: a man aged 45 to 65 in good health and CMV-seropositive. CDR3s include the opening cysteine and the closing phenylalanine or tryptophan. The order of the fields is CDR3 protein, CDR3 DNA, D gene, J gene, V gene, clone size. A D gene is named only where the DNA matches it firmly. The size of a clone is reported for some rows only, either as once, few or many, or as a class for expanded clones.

cdr3_aa: CASSVGAFGGYTF; cdr3_nt: TGTGCCAGCAGCGTAGGGGCGTTTGGTGGCTACACCTTC; d_call: .; j_call: TRBJ1-2; v_call: TRBV9; clone_size: .
cdr3_aa: CASSQEGRAEGYTF; cdr3_nt: TGCGCCAGCAGCCAAGAGGGCAGGGCCGAGGGCTACACCTTC; d_call: .; j_call: TRBJ1-2; v_call: TRBV4-1; clone_size: .
cdr3_aa: CASSLLGGARSEQYF; cdr3_nt: TGTGCCAGCAGTCTCTTGGGGGGGGCGAGGAGCGAGCAGTACTTC; d_call: .; j_call: TRBJ2-7; v_call: TRBV27; clone_size: few
cdr3_aa: CASSQQPDVLTGIYGYTF; cdr3_nt: TGTGCCAGCAGCCAGCAACCAGATGTCCTGACAGGGATCTATGGCTACACCTTC; d_call: TRBD1; j_call: TRBJ1-2; v_call: TRBV14; clone_size: .
cdr3_aa: CASSSSLAGGGTGELFF; cdr3_nt: TGTGCCAGCAGCTCCTCCCTAGCGGGGGGGGGCACCGGGGAGCTGTTTTTT; d_call: TRBD2; j_call: TRBJ2-2; v_call: TRBV13; clone_size: .
cdr3_aa: CSVLGERGGWDTQYF; cdr3_nt: TGCAGCGTTCTCGGCGAGCGGGGCGGATGGGATACGCAGTATTTT; d_call: TRBD2; j_call: TRBJ2-3; v_call: TRBV29-1; clone_size: .
cdr3_aa: CASSDESPGTYEQYF; cdr3_nt: TGTGCCAGCAGCGACGAGTCGCCAGGGACCTACGAGCAGTACTTC; d_call: .; j_call: TRBJ2-7; v_call: TRBV7-2; clone_size: .
cdr3_aa: CAIKRLAGAWEQYF; cdr3_nt: TGTGCCATCAAAAGGCTAGCGGGAGCATGGGAGCAGTACTTC; d_call: TRBD2; j_call: TRBJ2-7; v_call: TRBV10-3; clone_size: few
cdr3_aa: CASDMGGPTDTQYF; cdr3_nt: TGCGCCAGCGACATGGGGGGGCCCACAGATACGCAGTATTTT; d_call: .; j_call: TRBJ2-3; v_call: TRBV5-1; clone_size: .
cdr3_aa: CASSAGQWTNEKLFF; cdr3_nt: TGCGCCAGCAGCGCTGGACAGTGGACTAATGAAAAACTGTTTTTT; d_call: .; j_call: TRBJ1-4; v_call: TRBV5-1; clone_size: few
cdr3_aa: CASSERQGDNTEAFF; cdr3_nt: TGTGCCAGCAGTGAAAGGCAGGGCGACAACACTGAAGCTTTCTTT; d_call: .; j_call: TRBJ1-1; v_call: TRBV6-1; clone_size: few
cdr3_aa: CASSTWGADEKLFF; cdr3_nt: TGTGCCAGCAGCACCTGGGGAGCCGATGAAAAACTGTTTTTT; d_call: .; j_call: TRBJ1-4; v_call: TRBV5-6; clone_size: .
cdr3_aa: CSASKERELFF; cdr3_nt: TGCAGTGCTAGTAAGGAGAGGGAGCTGTTTTTT; d_call: .; j_call: TRBJ2-2; v_call: TRBV20-1; clone_size: .
cdr3_aa: CAIASGTLDEQYF; cdr3_nt: TGTGCCATCGCCAGCGGGACCCTTGACGAGCAGTACTTC; d_call: TRBD2; j_call: TRBJ2-7; v_call: TRBV10-3; clone_size: .
cdr3_aa: CASSATNTGELFF; cdr3_nt: TGTGCCAGCTCAGCCACAAACACCGGGGAGCTGTTTTTT; d_call: .; j_call: TRBJ2-2; v_call: TRBV18; clone_size: .
cdr3_aa: CASSLAREAFF; cdr3_nt: TGTGCCAGCAGCTTAGCTCGGGAAGCTTTCTTT; d_call: .; j_call: TRBJ1-1; v_call: TRBV11-3; clone_size: .
cdr3_aa: CASSYSGEPTYEQYF; cdr3_nt: TGTGCCAGCAGTTACTCGGGCGAGCCCACCTACGAGCAGTACTTC; d_call: .; j_call: TRBJ2-7; v_call: TRBV6-6; clone_size: few
cdr3_aa: CASSLDPGGTGELFF; cdr3_nt: TGTGCCAGCAGCTTGGATCCAGGGGGTACCGGGGAGCTGTTTTTT; d_call: TRBD1; j_call: TRBJ2-2; v_call: TRBV5-4; clone_size: .
cdr3_aa: CASSQELLAGYKNEQFF; cdr3_nt: TGCGCCAGCAGCCAAGAATTACTAGCGGGGTATAAGAATGAGCAGTTCTTC; d_call: TRBD2; j_call: TRBJ2-1; v_call: TRBV4-3; clone_size: .
cdr3_aa: CASSLGGTRIYNEQFF; cdr3_nt: TGTGCCAGCAGTTTAGGTGGGACTAGAATTTACAATGAGCAGTTCTTC; d_call: TRBD2; j_call: TRBJ2-1; v_call: TRBV27; clone_size: .
cdr3_aa: CASSPNRGTDTQYF; cdr3_nt: TGTGCCAGCAGTCCCAACCGGGGTACAGATACGCAGTATTTT; d_call: .; j_call: TRBJ2-3; v_call: TRBV27; clone_size: .
cdr3_aa: CASGIQPPVTSYNEQFF; cdr3_nt: TGTGCTTCTGGCATACAGCCCCCGGTAACCTCCTACAATGAGCAGTTCTTC; d_call: .; j_call: TRBJ2-1; v_call: TRBV7-8; clone_size: .
cdr3_aa: CASSPYTGEATAEYF; cdr3_nt: TGTGCCAGCAGCCCCTATACAGGGGAAGCGACTGCTGAGTACTTC; d_call: TRBD1; j_call: TRBJ2-7; v_call: TRBV7-8; clone_size: few
cdr3_aa: CASSPPTRRENYGYTF; cdr3_nt: TGTGCCAGCTCACCACCAACACGAAGGGAGAACTATGGCTACACCTTC; d_call: .; j_call: TRBJ1-2; v_call: TRBV18; clone_size: .
cdr3_aa: CASILELSTEAFF; cdr3_nt: TGTGCCAGCATCCTCGAGCTAAGCACTGAAGCTTTCTTT; d_call: .; j_call: TRBJ1-1; v_call: TRBV5-5; clone_size: few
cdr3_aa: CSVFSTGGNGYTF; cdr3_nt: TGCAGCGTTTTCTCGACAGGGGGGAATGGCTACACCTTC; d_call: TRBD1; j_call: TRBJ1-2; v_call: TRBV29-1; clone_size: .
cdr3_aa: CASSLRTSGTDTQYF; cdr3_nt: TGCGCCAGCAGCCTAAGGACTAGCGGCACAGATACGCAGTATTTT; d_call: TRBD2; j_call: TRBJ2-3; v_call: TRBV4-1; clone_size: .
cdr3_aa: CSVVRTAGDGYTF; cdr3_nt: TGCAGCGTTGTTAGGACGGCGGGGGATGGCTACACCTTC; d_call: .; j_call: TRBJ1-2; v_call: TRBV29-1; clone_size: .
cdr3_aa: CASCRDSNSPLHF; cdr3_nt: TGTGCCAGCTGCCGGGACAGTAATTCACCCCTCCACTTT; d_call: TRBD1; j_call: TRBJ1-6; v_call: TRBV28; clone_size: .
cdr3_aa: CASSNRGGYTF; cdr3_nt: TGTGCCAGCAGTAACAGGGGCGGCTACACCTTC; d_call: TRBD1; j_call: TRBJ1-2; v_call: TRBV25-1; clone_size: few
cdr3_aa: CASSLDWRTSGRDNEQFF; cdr3_nt: TGTGCCAGCAGCTTAGATTGGCGGACTAGCGGGAGGGACAATGAGCAGTTCTTC; d_call: TRBD2; j_call: TRBJ2-1; v_call: TRBV11-1; clone_size: .
cdr3_aa: CASSQDLGGQPQHF; cdr3_nt: TGCGCCAGCAGCCAAGATCTAGGGGGTCAGCCCCAGCATTTT; d_call: .; j_call: TRBJ1-5; v_call: TRBV4-1; clone_size: .
cdr3_aa: CASSLQGTSGRRAGELFF; cdr3_nt: TGCGCCAGCAGCTTACAGGGGACTAGCGGGAGACGGGCCGGGGAGCTGTTTTTT; d_call: TRBD2; j_call: TRBJ2-2; v_call: TRBV5-1; clone_size: .
cdr3_aa: CSSSLGLTYEQYF; cdr3_nt: TGTTCCAGCAGCCTCGGACTAACCTACGAGCAGTACTTC; d_call: .; j_call: TRBJ2-7; v_call: TRBV7-9; clone_size: few
cdr3_aa: CASSIRLRGNEKLFF; cdr3_nt: TGTGCCAGCAGTATCCGACTCCGGGGTAATGAAAAACTGTTTTTT; d_call: .; j_call: TRBJ1-4; v_call: TRBV6-5; clone_size: .
cdr3_aa: CASSSNLGGGQETQYF; cdr3_nt: TGTGCCAGCAGCTCCAACCTCGGGGGGGGACAAGAGACCCAGTACTTC; d_call: TRBD2; j_call: TRBJ2-5; v_call: TRBV7-8; clone_size: .
cdr3_aa: CASSIVENQPQHF; cdr3_nt: TGTGCCAGTAGTATAGTCGAGAATCAGCCCCAGCATTTT; d_call: .; j_call: TRBJ1-5; v_call: TRBV19; clone_size: .
cdr3_aa: CASSDSDRGEQFF; cdr3_nt: TGTGCCAGCAGTGACTCCGACAGGGGTGAGCAGTTCTTC; d_call: TRBD1; j_call: TRBJ2-1; v_call: TRBV6-4; clone_size: .
cdr3_aa: CASSSIRTGELFF; cdr3_nt: TGTGCCAGCAGTTCAATACGGACCGGGGAGCTGTTTTTT; d_call: .; j_call: TRBJ2-2; v_call: TRBV6-5; clone_size: .
cdr3_aa: CSVGDRVDYGYTF; cdr3_nt: TGCAGCGTCGGGGACAGGGTCGACTATGGCTACACCTTC; d_call: TRBD1; j_call: TRBJ1-2; v_call: TRBV29-1; clone_size: .
cdr3_aa: CASSYMGQPEKLFF; cdr3_nt: TGTGCCAGCAGTTACATGGGACAGCCTGAAAAACTGTTTTTT; d_call: TRBD1; j_call: TRBJ1-4; v_call: TRBV6-5; clone_size: few
cdr3_aa: CASSPRTGDSPLHF; cdr3_nt: TGTGCCAGCAGCCCACGGACAGGGGATTCACCCCTCCACTTT; d_call: TRBD1; j_call: TRBJ1-6; v_call: TRBV11-1; clone_size: .
cdr3_aa: CASSTGLDEPQHF; cdr3_nt: TGTGCCAGCTCGACAGGCCTTGATGAGCCCCAGCATTTT; d_call: .; j_call: TRBJ1-5; v_call: TRBV18; clone_size: .
cdr3_aa: CASSGGGGLRETQYF; cdr3_nt: TGTGCCAGCAGCGGGGGCGGGGGCCTCCGAGAGACCCAGTACTTC; d_call: .; j_call: TRBJ2-5; v_call: TRBV9; clone_size: once
cdr3_aa: CASRATGGHEQYF; cdr3_nt: TGTGCCAGCAGAGCTACAGGGGGCCACGAGCAGTACTTC; d_call: TRBD1; j_call: TRBJ2-7; v_call: TRBV6-1; clone_size: few
cdr3_aa: CASSAWDTGTGWEATNEKLFF; cdr3_nt: TGTGCCAGTAGTGCCTGGGACACCGGGACAGGCTGGGAAGCAACTAATGAAAAACTGTTTTTT; d_call: TRBD1; j_call: TRBJ1-4; v_call: TRBV19; clone_size: few
cdr3_aa: CASSRQVNTEAFF; cdr3_nt: TGTGCCAGCAGCCGTCAGGTGAACACTGAAGCTTTCTTT; d_call: .; j_call: TRBJ1-1; v_call: TRBV11-3; clone_size: .
cdr3_aa: CASSVYLAGTDTQYF; cdr3_nt: TGTGCCAGTAGTGTGTACTTGGCGGGCACAGATACGCAGTATTTT; d_call: .; j_call: TRBJ2-3; v_call: TRBV19; clone_size: .